This T cell receptor (beta chain) was sequenced during a study of T cell changes during pregnancy in multiple sclerosis. TCRdb's table, derived via immunoSEQ multiplex PCR, lists solely in-frame clones and lacks some. The repertoire holds tens of thousands of clones, with about 91% as singletons. The CDR3 sequence is 13 residues long. With 1 base clipped from V and 10 bases from J, the junction kept 4 bases outside the gene matches. Per the germline V gene, CDR1 is SGHAT and CDR2 is FQDESV (reference sequence). Material: peripheral blood, obtained after pregnancy. The TCR originated in a female donor with multiple sclerosis, enrolled in a pregnancy study. The chain employs TRBV11-1 and TRBJ2-1, with TRBD2 matching over 7 bases. The CDR3 loop reads CASSLGGGVEQFF. The CDR3 DNA reads as TGTGCCAGCAGCTTAGGTGGGGGGGTCGAGCAGTTCTTC.